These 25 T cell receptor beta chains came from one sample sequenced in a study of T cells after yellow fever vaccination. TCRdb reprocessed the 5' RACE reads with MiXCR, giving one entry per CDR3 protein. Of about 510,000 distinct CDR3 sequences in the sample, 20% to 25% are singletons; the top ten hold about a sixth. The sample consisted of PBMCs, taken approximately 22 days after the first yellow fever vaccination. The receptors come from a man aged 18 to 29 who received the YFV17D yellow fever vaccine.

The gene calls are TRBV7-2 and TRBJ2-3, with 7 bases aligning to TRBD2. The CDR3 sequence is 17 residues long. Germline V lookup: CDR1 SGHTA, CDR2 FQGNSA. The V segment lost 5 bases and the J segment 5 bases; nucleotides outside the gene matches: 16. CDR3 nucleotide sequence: TGTGCCAGCAGCAAACAGCGGGGCGCGCTGATTCGAGATACGCAGTATTTT. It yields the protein CASSKQRGALIRDTQYF.

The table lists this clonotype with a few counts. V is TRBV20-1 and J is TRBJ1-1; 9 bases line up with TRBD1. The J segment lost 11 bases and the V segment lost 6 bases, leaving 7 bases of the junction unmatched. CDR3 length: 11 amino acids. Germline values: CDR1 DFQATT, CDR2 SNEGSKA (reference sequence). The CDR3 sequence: CSASRDRAAFF. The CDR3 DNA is TGCAGTGCCTCCCGGGACAGGGCGGCTTTCTTT.

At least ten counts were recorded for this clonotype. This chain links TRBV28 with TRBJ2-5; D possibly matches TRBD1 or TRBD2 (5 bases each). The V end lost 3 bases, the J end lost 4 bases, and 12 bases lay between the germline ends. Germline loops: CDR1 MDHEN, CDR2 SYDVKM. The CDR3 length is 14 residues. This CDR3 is CASSLFGAGETQYF. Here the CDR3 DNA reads TGTGCCAGCAGTTTGTTTGGGGCGGGAGAGACCCAGTACTTC.

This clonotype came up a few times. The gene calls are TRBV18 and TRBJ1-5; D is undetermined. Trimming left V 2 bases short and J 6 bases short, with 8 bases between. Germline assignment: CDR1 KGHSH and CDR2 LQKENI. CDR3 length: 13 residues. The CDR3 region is CASSPGVRQPQHF. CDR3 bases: TGTGCCAGCTCACCAGGGGTCCGTCAGCCCCAGCATTTT.

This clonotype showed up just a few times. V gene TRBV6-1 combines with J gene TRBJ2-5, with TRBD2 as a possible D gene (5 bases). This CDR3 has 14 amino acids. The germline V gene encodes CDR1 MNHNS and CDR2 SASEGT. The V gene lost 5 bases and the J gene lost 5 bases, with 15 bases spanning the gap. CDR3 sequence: CASSQLPEAETQYF. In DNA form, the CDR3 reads TGTGCCAGCAGTCAACTCCCGGAGGCGGAGACCCAGTACTTC.

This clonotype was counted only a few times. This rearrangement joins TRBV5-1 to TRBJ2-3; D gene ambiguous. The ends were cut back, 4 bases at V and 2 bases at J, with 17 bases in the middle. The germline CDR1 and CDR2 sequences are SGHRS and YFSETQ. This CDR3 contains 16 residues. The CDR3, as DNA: TGCGCCAGCAGCCCTGCTGGAGTTCAGTTCACAGATACGCAGTATTTT. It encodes CASSPAGVQFTDTQYF.

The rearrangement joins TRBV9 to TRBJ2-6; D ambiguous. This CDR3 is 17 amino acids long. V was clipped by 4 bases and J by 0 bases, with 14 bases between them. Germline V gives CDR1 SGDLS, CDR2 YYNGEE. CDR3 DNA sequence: TGTGCCAGCAGCACCCAGACGGAGTACTCTGGGGCCAACGTCCTGACTTTC. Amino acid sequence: CASSTQTEYSGANVLTF.

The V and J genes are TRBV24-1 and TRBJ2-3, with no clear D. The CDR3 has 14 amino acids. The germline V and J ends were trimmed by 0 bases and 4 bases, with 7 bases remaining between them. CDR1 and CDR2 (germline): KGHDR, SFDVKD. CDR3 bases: TGTGCCACCAGTGATTTGAACAGCCCAGATACGCAGTATTTT. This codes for CATSDLNSPDTQYF.

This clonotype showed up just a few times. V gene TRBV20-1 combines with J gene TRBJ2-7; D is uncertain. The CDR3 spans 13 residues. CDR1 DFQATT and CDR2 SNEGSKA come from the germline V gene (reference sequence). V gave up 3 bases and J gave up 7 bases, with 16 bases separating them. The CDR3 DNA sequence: TGCAGTGCTAGCGGACCGTCATTGAGGGAGCAGTACTTC. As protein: CSASGPSLREQYF.

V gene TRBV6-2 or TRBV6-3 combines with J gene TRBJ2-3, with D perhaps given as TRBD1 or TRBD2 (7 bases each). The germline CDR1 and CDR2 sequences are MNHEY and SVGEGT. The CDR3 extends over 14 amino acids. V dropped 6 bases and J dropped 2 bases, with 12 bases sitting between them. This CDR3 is CASRGGTDTDTQYF. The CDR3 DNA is TGTGCCAGCAGGGGGGGGACAGACACAGATACGCAGTATTTT.

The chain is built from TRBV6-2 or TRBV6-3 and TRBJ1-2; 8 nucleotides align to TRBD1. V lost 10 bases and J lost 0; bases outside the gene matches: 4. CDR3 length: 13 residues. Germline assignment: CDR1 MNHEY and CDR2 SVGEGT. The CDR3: CATTGVTNYGYTF. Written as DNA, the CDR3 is TGTGCCACGACAGGGGTGACTAACTATGGCTACACCTTC.

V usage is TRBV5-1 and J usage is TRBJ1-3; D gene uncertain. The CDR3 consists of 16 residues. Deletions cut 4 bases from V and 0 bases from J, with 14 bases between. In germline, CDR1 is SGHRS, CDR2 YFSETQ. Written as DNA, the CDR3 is TGCGCCAGCAGCCTGACGGGAGCAAGCTCTGGAAACACCATATATTTT. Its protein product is CASSLTGASSGNTIYF.

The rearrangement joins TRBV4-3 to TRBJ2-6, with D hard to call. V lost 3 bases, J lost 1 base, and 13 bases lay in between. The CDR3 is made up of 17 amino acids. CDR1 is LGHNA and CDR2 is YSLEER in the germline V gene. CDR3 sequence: CASSQGPIGSGANVLTF. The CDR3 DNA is TGCGCCAGCAGCCAGGGTCCAATAGGGTCTGGGGCCAACGTCCTGACTTTC.

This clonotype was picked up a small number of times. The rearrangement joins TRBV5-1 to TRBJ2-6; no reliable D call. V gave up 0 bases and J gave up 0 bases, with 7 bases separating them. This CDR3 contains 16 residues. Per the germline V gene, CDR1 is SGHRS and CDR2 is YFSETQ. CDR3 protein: CASSLGRYSGANVLTF. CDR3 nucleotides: TGCGCCAGCAGCTTGGGCCGGTACTCTGGGGCCAACGTCCTGACTTTC.

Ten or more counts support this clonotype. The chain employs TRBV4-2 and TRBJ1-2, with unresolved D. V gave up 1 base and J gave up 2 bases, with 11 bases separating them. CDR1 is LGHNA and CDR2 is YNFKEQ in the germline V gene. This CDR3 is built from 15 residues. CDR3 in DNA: TGTGCCAGCAGCCAAGGAATGGCGGGAAACTATGGCTACACCTTC. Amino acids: CASSQGMAGNYGYTF.

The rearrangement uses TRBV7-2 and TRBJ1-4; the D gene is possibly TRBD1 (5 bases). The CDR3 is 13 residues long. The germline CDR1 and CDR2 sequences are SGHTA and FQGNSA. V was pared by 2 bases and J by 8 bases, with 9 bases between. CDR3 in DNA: TGTGCCAGCAGCTTACCCCAGGGAGAAAAACTGTTTTTT. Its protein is CASSLPQGEKLFF.

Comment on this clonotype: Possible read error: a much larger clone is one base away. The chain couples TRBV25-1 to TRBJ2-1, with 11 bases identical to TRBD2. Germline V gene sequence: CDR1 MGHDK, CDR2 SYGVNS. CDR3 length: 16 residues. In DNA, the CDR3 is TGTGCCACCGACCGTCCTAGCGGGGGGTCCTTCAATGAGCAGTTCTTC. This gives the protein CATDRPSGGSFNEQFF.

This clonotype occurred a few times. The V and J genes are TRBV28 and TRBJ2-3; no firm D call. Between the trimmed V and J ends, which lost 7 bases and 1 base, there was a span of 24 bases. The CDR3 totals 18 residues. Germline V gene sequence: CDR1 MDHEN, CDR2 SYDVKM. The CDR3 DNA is TGTGCCAGCATGGTGTCCCCGGACCTATCCTATGGCACAGATACGCAGTATTTT. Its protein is CASMVSPDLSYGTDTQYF. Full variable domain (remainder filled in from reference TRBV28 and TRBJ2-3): DVKVTQSSRYLVKRTGEKVFLECVQDMDHENMFWYRQDPGLGLRLIYFSYDVKMKEKGDIPEGYSVSREKKERFSLILESASTNQTSMYLCASMVSPDLSYGTDTQYFGPGTRLTVL.

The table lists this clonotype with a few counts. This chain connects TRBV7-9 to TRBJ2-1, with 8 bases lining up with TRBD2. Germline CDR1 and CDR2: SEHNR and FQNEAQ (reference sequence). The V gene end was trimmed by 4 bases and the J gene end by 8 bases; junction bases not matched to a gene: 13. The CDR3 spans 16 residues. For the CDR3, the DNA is TGTGCCAGCAGCTACCTCGGACTAGCACGATCCGATGAGCAGTTCTTC. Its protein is CASSYLGLARSDEQFF.

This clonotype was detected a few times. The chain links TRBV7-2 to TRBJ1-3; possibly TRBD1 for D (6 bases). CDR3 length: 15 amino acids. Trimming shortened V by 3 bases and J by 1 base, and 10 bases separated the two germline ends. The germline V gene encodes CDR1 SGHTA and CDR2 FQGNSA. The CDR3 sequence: CASSFQGTSGNTIYF. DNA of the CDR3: TGTGCCAGCAGCTTCCAGGGGACATCTGGAAACACCATATATTTT.

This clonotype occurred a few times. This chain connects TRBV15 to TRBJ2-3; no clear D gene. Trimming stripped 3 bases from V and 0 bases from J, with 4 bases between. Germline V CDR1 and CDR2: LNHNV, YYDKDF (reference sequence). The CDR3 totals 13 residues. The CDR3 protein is CATSSRSTDTQYF. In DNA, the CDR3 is TGTGCCACCAGCAGCAGAAGCACAGATACGCAGTATTTT. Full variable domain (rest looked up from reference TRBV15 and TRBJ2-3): DAMVIQNPRYQVTQFGKPVTLSCSQTLNHNVMYWYQQKSSQAPKLLFHYYDKDFNNEADTPDNFQSRRPNTSFCFLDIRSPGLGDTAMYLCATSSRSTDTQYFGPGTRLTVL.

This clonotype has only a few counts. Here the CDR3 reads CASSRWETQYF. DNA of the CDR3: TGTGCCAGCAGCAGATGGGAGACCCAGTACTTC. This chain uses TRBV7-9 with TRBJ2-5, with D hard to call. The CDR3 has 11 residues. V lost 5 bases to trimming and J lost 5 bases, with 6 bases between them. CDR1 is SEHNR, CDR2 FQNEAQ, per germline (reference sequence).

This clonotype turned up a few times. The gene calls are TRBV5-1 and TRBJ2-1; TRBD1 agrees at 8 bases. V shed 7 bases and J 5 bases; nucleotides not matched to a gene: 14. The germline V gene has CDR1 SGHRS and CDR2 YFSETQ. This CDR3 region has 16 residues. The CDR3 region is CASLRDGTGNNNEQFF. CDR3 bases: TGCGCCAGCCTCAGGGATGGGACAGGCAATAACAATGAGCAGTTCTTC.

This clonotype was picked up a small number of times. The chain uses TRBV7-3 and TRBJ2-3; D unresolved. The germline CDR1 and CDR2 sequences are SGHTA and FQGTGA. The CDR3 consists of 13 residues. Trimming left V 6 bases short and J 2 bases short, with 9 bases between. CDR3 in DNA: TGTGCCAGCAGTAGAGAATACACAGATACGCAGTATTTT. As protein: CASSREYTDTQYF.

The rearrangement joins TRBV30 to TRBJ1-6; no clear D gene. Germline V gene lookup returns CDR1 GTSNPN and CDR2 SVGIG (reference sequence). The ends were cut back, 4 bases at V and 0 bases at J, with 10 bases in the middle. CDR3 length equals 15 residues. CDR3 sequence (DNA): TGTGCCTGGAAGATCGGGAGCTCCTATAATTCACCCCTCCACTTT. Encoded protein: CAWKIGSSYNSPLHF.